This T cell receptor (beta chain) was obtained from a study of blood T cell repertoires in COVID-19. Study context: Material from acute and convalescent COVID-19 was sourced from the United States, Italy and Spain. PBMCs, B-cell-depleted T cells, or T cells provided the cDNA or gDNA that made up the material.

This CDR3 is built from 14 residues. V trimming: 2 bases; J trimming: 6 bases; junction bases outside the gene matches: 6. Looked up from germline, CDR1 is SGHNT and CDR2 is YYREEE (reference sequence). Original analysis: Estimates of nucleated cell counts were drawn from the amplification of reference gene primers. Sequenced by immunoSEQ multiplex PCR; TCRdb stores in-frame clones only, minus some. That table gives V, J and clone size, and the DNA gave D and trimming. The sample has under 200,000 clones, 65% to 90% seen once. The sample was peripheral blood. The chain is built from TRBV5-4 and TRBJ2-7; TRBD1 matches at 9 bases. The receptor was isolated from a human donor in a cohort sampled during active COVID-19. The CDR3 reads CASSFGTGTGEQYF. Written as DNA, the CDR3 is TGTGCCAGCAGCTTCGGGACAGGGACGGGCGAGCAGTACTTC.